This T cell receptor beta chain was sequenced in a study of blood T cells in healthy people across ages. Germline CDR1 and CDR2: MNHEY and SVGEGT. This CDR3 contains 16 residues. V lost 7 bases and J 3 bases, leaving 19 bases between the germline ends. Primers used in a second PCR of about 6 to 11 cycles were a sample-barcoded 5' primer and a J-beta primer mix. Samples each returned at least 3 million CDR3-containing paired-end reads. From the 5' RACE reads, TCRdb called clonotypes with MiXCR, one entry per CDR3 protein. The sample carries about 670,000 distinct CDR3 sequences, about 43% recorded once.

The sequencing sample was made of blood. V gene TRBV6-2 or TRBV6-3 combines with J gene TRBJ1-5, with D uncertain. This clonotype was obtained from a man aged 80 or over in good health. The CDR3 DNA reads TGTGCCAGCACTATATCACCGGAGTTTCCCAATCAGCCCCAGCATTTT. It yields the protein CASTISPEFPNQPQHF.